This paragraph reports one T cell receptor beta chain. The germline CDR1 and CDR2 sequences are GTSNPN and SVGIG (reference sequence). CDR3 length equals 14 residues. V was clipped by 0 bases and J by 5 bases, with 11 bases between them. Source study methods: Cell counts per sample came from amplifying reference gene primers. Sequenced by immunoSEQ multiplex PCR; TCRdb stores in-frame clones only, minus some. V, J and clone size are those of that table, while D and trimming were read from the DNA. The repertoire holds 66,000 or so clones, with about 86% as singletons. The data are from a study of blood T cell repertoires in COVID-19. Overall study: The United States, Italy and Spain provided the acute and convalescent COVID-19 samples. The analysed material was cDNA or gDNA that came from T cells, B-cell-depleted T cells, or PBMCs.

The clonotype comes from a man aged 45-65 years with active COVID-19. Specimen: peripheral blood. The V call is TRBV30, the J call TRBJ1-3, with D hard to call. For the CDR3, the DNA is TGTGCCTGGAGTGTTCAACAGAACAGAAACACCATATATTTT. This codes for CAWSVQQNRNTIYF.